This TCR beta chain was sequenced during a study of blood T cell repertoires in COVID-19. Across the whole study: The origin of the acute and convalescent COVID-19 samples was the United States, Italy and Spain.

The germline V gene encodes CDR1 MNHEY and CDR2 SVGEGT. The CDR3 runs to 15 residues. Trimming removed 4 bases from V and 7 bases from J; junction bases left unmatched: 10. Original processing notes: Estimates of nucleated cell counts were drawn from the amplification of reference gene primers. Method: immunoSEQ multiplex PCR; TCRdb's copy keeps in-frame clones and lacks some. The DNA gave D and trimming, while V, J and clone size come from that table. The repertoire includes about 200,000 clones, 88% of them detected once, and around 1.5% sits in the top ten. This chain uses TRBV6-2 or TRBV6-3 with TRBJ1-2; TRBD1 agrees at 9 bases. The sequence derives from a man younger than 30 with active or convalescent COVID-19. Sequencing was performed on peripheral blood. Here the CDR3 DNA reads TGTGCCAGCAGTTTAAGGTTACAGGGGGCCGGTGGCTACACCTTC. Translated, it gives CASSLRLQGAGGYTF.